The clone carrying this T cell receptor beta chain has at least ten counts. The antigen is undetermined. The data derive from a study of post-analysis software for immune sequencing data. Study overall: Included courses were relapsing-remitting and secondary progressive multiple sclerosis; progressive-relapsing multiple sclerosis was also included.

Unmatched junction bases numbered 1, after V lost 2 bases and J lost 12 bases. Looked up from germline, CDR1 is ENHRY and CDR2 is SYGVKD. CDR3 length: 11 residues. The study's findings and limits: F measure showed strong co-clustering of same-batch samples. Normalized Chao1 diversity was significantly reduced in patients versus controls. Patients carried roughly five TRBV segments more frequently than controls did, and TRBV5-6, TRBV5-1 and TRBV20-1 were among them.

Carried by the TCR beta cDNA libraries were unique molecular identifiers. cDNA molecules numbering 400,000 to 550,000 came from roughly 1 to 10 million T cells. TCRdb redid the calling of the PCR reads with MiXCR, one entry per CDR3 protein. The table has hundreds of thousands of distinct CDR3 sequences, about 44% seen once; the top ten hold more than 1.5%. The chain combines TRBV10-3 with TRBJ2-1; 7 bases agree with TRBD1. This receptor was taken from a girl aged 5 to 17 with multiple sclerosis. Sequencing was done on a sample of blood. CDR3 in amino acids: CAISEGTAQFF. The CDR3 nucleotides read TGTGCCATCAGTGAGGGGACAGCGCAGTTCTTC.